Below are 5 T cell receptor beta chains sequenced from a single sample in a study of cytomegalovirus exposure and HLA in healthy donors. This table comes from immunoSEQ multiplex PCR, and its TCRdb copy is limited to in-frame clones, with some not included. Of 180,000 or so clones in the sample, roughly 88% were seen once. Material for sequencing was PBMCs. Every receptor here comes from a woman aged 25-40 years in good health and CMV-seropositive.

V and J are TRBV29-1 and TRBJ2-1; 13 bases line up with TRBD2. The CDR3 has 15 amino acids. CDR1 and CDR2 (germline): SQVTM, ANQGSEA. Losses at the gene ends were 4 bases for V and 6 bases for J; bases not matched to a gene: 6. CDR3 sequence: CSVARTSGSTNEQFF. The CDR3, as DNA: TGCAGCGTTGCACGGACTAGCGGGAGCACCAATGAGCAGTTCTTC.

CDR3 residues: CASRTGGTRNEKLFF. The CDR3 nucleotides read TGTGCCAGCAGGACAGGGGGTACTCGAAATGAAAAACTGTTTTTT. The chain couples TRBV2 to TRBJ1-4; 9 positions agree with TRBD1. V was clipped by 6 bases and J by 5 bases; unmatched bases: 7. Looked up from germline, CDR1 is SNHLY and CDR2 is FYNNEI. There are 15 residues in the CDR3.

The table lists this clone with a count of one. The chain uses TRBV5-6 and TRBJ2-1; no reliable D call. Germline values: CDR1 SGHDT, CDR2 YYEEEE. The germline V and J ends were trimmed by 6 bases and 2 bases, with 18 bases remaining between them. The CDR3 loop spans 16 amino acids. The CDR3 spells CASIQYVGYTYNEQFF. The CDR3 DNA is TGTGCCAGCATACAGTATGTGGGTTATACCTACAATGAGCAGTTCTTC.

The chain recombines TRBV4-1 with TRBJ2-1, with a weak D call TRBD1 (6 bases). The CDR3 length is 21 residues. The V gene lost 1 base and the J gene lost 10 bases, with 35 bases spanning the gap. In germline, CDR1 is MGHRA, CDR2 YSYEKL. CDR3: CASSQVSRRTTTGLATWEQFF. CDR3 DNA: TGCGCCAGCAGCCAAGTCTCTCGTCGAACCACCACAGGGCTGGCTACATGGGAGCAGTTCTTC.

V usage is TRBV16 and J usage is TRBJ2-3; 7 nucleotides match TRBD2. Losses at the gene ends were 1 base for V and 4 bases for J; bases not matched to a gene: 5. CDR1 is KGHSY, CDR2 FQNENV, per germline. The CDR3 covers 15 residues. The CDR3 here is CASSQLSREADTQYF. The DNA of the CDR3 is TGTGCCAGCAGCCAATTATCACGGGAGGCAGATACGCAGTATTTT.